The 16 T cell receptor beta chains in this list originate from one sample, sequenced in a study of blood T cell repertoires in COVID-19. Some clones are missing from TCRdb's copy, which holds only in-frame ones; the method was immunoSEQ multiplex PCR. The sample consists of 150,000 to 200,000 clones, approximately 90% of them appearing once. The specimen sequenced was peripheral blood. The receptors come from a human donor in a cohort sampled during active COVID-19.

V and J are TRBV10-1 and TRBJ2-1, with 9 bases aligning to TRBD1. With 4 bases clipped from V and 2 bases from J, the junction kept 6 bases outside the gene matches. The CDR3 length is 16 residues. The germline gives CDR1 WNHNN, CDR2 SYGVQD (reference sequence). CDR3: CASSGTGTGTYNEQFF. The CDR3 coding sequence is TGCGCCAGCAGTGGGACCGGGACAGGGACCTACAATGAGCAGTTCTTC.

The gene calls are TRBV7-8 and TRBJ2-3, with D possibly matching TRBD2 (5 bases). CDR3 length: 13 amino acids. Germline V gene sequence: CDR1 SGHVS, CDR2 FQNEAQ. V lost 5 bases, J lost 4 bases, and 10 bases lay in between. The CDR3 protein is CASSRTVSDTQYF. For the CDR3, the DNA is TGTGCCAGCAGCAGGACTGTATCAGATACGCAGTATTTT.

The chain joins TRBV18 to TRBJ2-5, with 7 bases aligning to TRBD1. The CDR3 runs to 14 residues. V was clipped by 4 bases and J by 7 bases; unmatched bases: 9. The germline V gene has CDR1 KGHSH and CDR2 LQKENI. CDR3 coding DNA: TGTGCCAGCTCACAACCACCGGGACAGAGGACCCAGTACTTC. Translated: CASSQPPGQRTQYF.

The chain recombines TRBV2 with TRBJ2-7; D possibly corresponds to TRBD1 (7 bases). Germline V CDR1 and CDR2: SNHLY, FYNNEI. The CDR3 sequence is 16 residues long. V was shortened by 5 bases and J by 2 bases, with 19 bases between the two germline ends. The CDR3 DNA reads as TGTGCCAGCAGTCCGGGGGACAGCGCACCCCCCTACGAGCAGTACTTC. Translation gives CASSPGDSAPPYEQYF.

The chain couples TRBV19 to TRBJ1-5; 12 bases align to TRBD1. V lost 6 bases and J lost 0; bases outside the gene matches: 12. Germline V CDR1 and CDR2: LNHDA, SQIVND (reference sequence). The CDR3 length is 19 residues. The CDR3 is CASSRRPGTGGDSNQPQHF. The CDR3 coding sequence is TGTGCCAGTAGCCGTCGGCCTGGGACAGGGGGCGATAGCAATCAGCCCCAGCATTTT. Filled out from reference TRBV19 and TRBJ1-5, the complete variable domain reads DGGITQSPKYLFRKEGQNVTLSCEQNLNHDAMYWYRQDPGQGLRLIYYSQIVNDFQKGDIAEGYSVSREKKESFPLTVTSAQKNPTAFYLCASSRRPGTGGDSNQPQHFGDGTRLSIL.

V is TRBV5-8 and J is TRBJ2-7, with D tentatively TRBD2 (6 bases). V lost 4 bases and J 6 bases, leaving 17 bases between the germline ends. Germline CDR1 is SGHTS and CDR2 is YDEGEE. This CDR3 comprises 14 residues. CDR3 region: CASSVGLLVVEQYF. Here the CDR3 DNA reads TGTGCCAGCAGCGTGGGACTCTTAGTCGTCGAGCAGTACTTC.

The V call is TRBV7-2, the J call TRBJ1-5, with D possibly TRBD1 on 5 matching bases. CDR3 length equals 13 residues. The germline V gene encodes CDR1 SGHTA and CDR2 FQGNSA. Trimming left V 5 bases short and J 7 bases short, with 12 bases between. CDR3 sequence reads: CASSIVGGQPQHF. CDR3 bases: TGTGCCAGCAGCATCGTTGGGGGGCAGCCCCAGCATTTT.

This clone was seen once. CDR3 sequence reads: CASSESVNPVYGYTF. CDR3 in DNA: TGCGCCAGCAGTGAGTCCGTCAATCCGGTCTATGGCTACACCTTC. This sequence joins TRBV10-1 and TRBJ1-2, with D hard to call. The CDR3 consists of 15 residues. V was cut by 0 bases and J by 4 bases, with 12 bases left in between. The germline V gene encodes CDR1 WNHNN and CDR2 SYGVQD (reference sequence).

The chain carries TRBV11-2 and TRBJ1-5, with 7 bases identical to TRBD1. This CDR3 comprises 15 residues. In germline, CDR1 is SGHAT, CDR2 FQNNGV. V lost 3 bases and J lost 7; bases outside the gene matches: 9. The CDR3 nucleotides are TGTGCCAGCAGCTTGGAGACAGGGAGGAACCAGCCCCAGCATTTT. It is translated as CASSLETGRNQPQHF.

This clone was observed a single time. The chain is built from TRBV7-9 and TRBJ1-1; D gene unclear. The CDR3 extends over 12 amino acids. Trimming took 1 base from V and 4 from J, leaving 4 bases between them. Germline lookup yields CDR1 SEHNR and CDR2 FQNEAQ (reference sequence). CDR3: CASSLGLTEAFF. As DNA, the CDR3 is TGTGCCAGCAGCTTAGGACTCACTGAAGCTTTCTTT.

The chain joins TRBV5-5 to TRBJ2-3; TRBD1 matches 9 bases. V lost 2 bases to trimming and J lost 7 bases; unmatched junction nucleotides: 11. Germline V CDR1 and CDR2: SGHKS, YYEKEE (reference sequence). The CDR3 is 16 residues long. Here the CDR3 reads CASSFSGTGRVNTQYF. CDR3 DNA: TGTGCCAGCAGCTTCTCCGGGACAGGGCGTGTAAATACGCAGTATTTT.

This chain links TRBV19 with TRBJ1-5, with D perhaps TRBD1 (5 bases). V lost 5 bases and J lost 1, with 6 bases in between. CDR1 is LNHDA, CDR2 SQIVND, per germline (reference sequence). The CDR3 loop spans 13 amino acids. The CDR3 nucleotides read TGTGCCAGTAGTCAGGGAAGCAATCAGCCCCAGCATTTT. It specifies CASSQGSNQPQHF.

This clone was counted a few times. The rearrangement uses TRBV5-4 and TRBJ2-1; 7 bases map to TRBD2. V trimming: 5 bases; J trimming: 5 bases; junction bases outside the gene matches: 4. Germline values: CDR1 SGHNT, CDR2 YYREEE (reference sequence). The CDR3 extends over 13 amino acids. CDR3: CASRLALNNEQFF. The CDR3 DNA sequence: TGTGCCAGCAGACTAGCGCTGAACAATGAGCAGTTCTTC. Drawing the rest from reference TRBV5-4 and TRBJ2-1, the complete variable domain is ETGVTQSPTHLIKTRGQQVTLRCSSQSGHNTVSWYQQALGQGPQFIFQYYREEENGRGNFPPRFSGLQFPNYSSELNVNALELDDSALYLCASRLALNNEQFFGPGTRLTVL.

The CDR3 sequence: CASSYNTRDSYSYEQYF. The CDR3 bases are TGTGCCAGCAGTTATAACACCCGGGACAGTTACTCCTACGAGCAGTACTTC. V usage is TRBV6-2 or TRBV6-3 and J usage is TRBJ2-7; 7 nucleotides match TRBD1. The V gene's germline CDR1 is MNHEY and CDR2 SVGEGT. V was clipped by 3 bases and J by 0 bases; unmatched bases: 11. The CDR3 runs 17 residues.

The J gene is TRBJ2-1, the V gene TRBV6-6; TRBD1 aligns across 8 bases. Germline V gives CDR1 MNHNY, CDR2 SVGAGI (reference sequence). This CDR3 spans 16 amino acids. After removal of 8 bases from V and 3 bases from J, the junction contained 12 bases not matched to a gene. CDR3 loop: CASGKTGAPLYNEQFF. The CDR3, as DNA: TGTGCCAGCGGTAAGACAGGGGCCCCTCTCTACAATGAGCAGTTCTTC.

This chain uses TRBV5-8 with TRBJ2-5; 7 bases are a match to TRBD1. J lost 3 bases, V lost 10 bases, and 15 bases had no gene match. Germline CDR1 is SGHTS and CDR2 is YDEGEE. The CDR3 totals 15 residues. The DNA of the CDR3 is TGTGCCGGCTCACGAGCAAGACAGGGAAAAGAGACCCAGTACTTC. Its protein is CAGSRARQGKETQYF.